This TCR beta chain was documented in a study of cytomegalovirus exposure and HLA in healthy donors. Study-level points and caveats: Reported performance of the classifier showed diagnosis of cytomegalovirus status with high specificity and sensitivity. Overall, roughly 170 TCR beta chains were annotated as cytomegalovirus-associated.

Worth noting for this clone: The antigen is unknown.

This table comes from immunoSEQ multiplex PCR, and its TCRdb copy is limited to in-frame clones, with some not included. This sample has 200,000 to 300,000 clones, with about 92% found just once. Per the germline V gene, CDR1 is SGDLS and CDR2 is YYNGEE. The CDR3 sequence is 18 residues long. Trimming at V came to 0 bases and at J to 3 bases, leaving 11 bases not matched to a gene. The chain couples TRBV9 to TRBJ2-3, with 9 nucleotides matching TRBD1. This sequence originates from a woman younger than 45 in good health and CMV-seronegative. The sequenced sample was PBMCs. CDR3 loop: CASSVASTPGQGTDTQYF. As DNA, the CDR3 is TGTGCCAGCAGCGTAGCGAGCACCCCGGGACAGGGAACAGATACGCAGTATTTT.